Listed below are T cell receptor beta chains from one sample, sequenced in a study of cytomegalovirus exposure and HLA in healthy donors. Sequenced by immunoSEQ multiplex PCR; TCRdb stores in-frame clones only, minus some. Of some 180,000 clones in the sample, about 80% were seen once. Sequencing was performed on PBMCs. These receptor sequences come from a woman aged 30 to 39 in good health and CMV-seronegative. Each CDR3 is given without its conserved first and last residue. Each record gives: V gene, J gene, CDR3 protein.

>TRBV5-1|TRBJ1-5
ASSLYGGDGQPQH
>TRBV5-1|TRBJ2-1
ASSPFSRLAGGPKHNEQF
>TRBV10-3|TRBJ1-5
AISESGGSNQPQH
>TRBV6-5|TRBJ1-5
ASSRRQGYQPQH
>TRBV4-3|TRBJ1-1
ASSQDLGFTNTEAF
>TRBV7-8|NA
ASSWRRDWYEQY
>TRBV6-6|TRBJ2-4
ASSFENNYKNIQY
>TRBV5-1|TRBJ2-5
ASSLLPGQSQETQY
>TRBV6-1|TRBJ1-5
ASSATGNQPQH
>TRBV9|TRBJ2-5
ASSAGLAGRTQY
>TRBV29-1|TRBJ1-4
SVGDINEKLF
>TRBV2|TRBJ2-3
ASLSLAATKVTQY
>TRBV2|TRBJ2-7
ASSDRQGASYEQY
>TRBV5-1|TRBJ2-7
ASSLVPGGHEQY
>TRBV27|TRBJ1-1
ASSLKGVWTEAF
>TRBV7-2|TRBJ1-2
ASSPQEGYGYT
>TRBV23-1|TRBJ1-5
ASSLYSNQPQH
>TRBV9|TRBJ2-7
ASNMAGDYEQY